This TCR beta chain was captured by sequencing in a study of cytomegalovirus exposure and HLA in healthy donors. About the research overall: A prior study identified over 100 million unique TCR beta sequences from 190 million or so T cells. Study findings and constraints: Per published accounts, TCR beta sequences correctly predicted the HLA-A and HLA-B alleles of most subjects. The authors judged a highly shared variant cluster likely a sequencing artifact. There were 160 or so TCR beta chains listed as cytomegalovirus-associated.

The CDR3 totals 13 residues. The germline V gene encodes CDR1 MDHEN and CDR2 SYDVKM. The ends were cut back, 7 bases at V and 2 bases at J, with 9 bases in the middle. The primer mix had 60 Vbeta and 13 Jbeta primers. The repertoire was sequenced with immunoSEQ multiplex PCR; TCRdb's copy has only in-frame clones and lacks some. Counted here are around 80,000 clones, roughly 80% occurring once; the ten biggest clones make up 4% to 4.5%. A remark on this clone: As yet, its antigen is unknown.

The rearrangement uses TRBV28 and TRBJ1-5, with a tentative D call TRBD1 (5 bases). This TCR was recovered from a man aged 40-49 years in good health and CMV-seronegative. Sample: PBMCs. CDR3 sequence reads: CASKSGGNQPQHF. In nucleotides, the CDR3 is TGTGCCAGCAAATCGGGGGGCAATCAGCCCCAGCATTTT.